This T cell receptor (beta chain) was documented in a study of CD8+CD57+ T cells in acquired aplastic anemia. Patients selected for sequencing had displayed CD8+CD57+ cell expansion by flow cytometry. TCR beta VDJ and CDR3 profiles were obtained from a genomic DNA template. MiXCR, applied by TCRdb to the reads, yields one record per CDR3 protein. The sample holds about 180,000 distinct CDR3 sequences, approximately 48% seen once. This TCR was sampled from a human donor with aplastic anemia. The sample consisted of sorted CD4+, CD8+, or CD8+CD57+ T cells (not recorded which) from PBMCs.

The DNA for the CDR3 is TGTGCCACCAGCAGGGTCCAAAATCAGCCCCAGCATTTT. Translating it yields CATSRVQNQPQHF. J is TRBJ1-5 and V is TRBV15; D gene unclear. This CDR3 is 13 amino acids long. Germline V gives CDR1 LNHNV, CDR2 YYDKDF (reference sequence). The germline V and J ends were trimmed by 3 bases and 4 bases, with 7 bases remaining between them.